This T cell receptor beta chain stems from a study of quantifying T cell responses using KT2 cells. Whole-study context: cDNA was made from DNase-treated RNA using alpha and beta constant primers.

Judged by abundance, this clonotype is medium-sized. Each cDNA got a UMI-containing oligo ligated at its 3' end. First-round PCR used 4 cycles and beta primers RC1.1 and RC1.2 covering TRBC1 and TRBC2. TCRdb re-derived calls from the UMI-ligation and nested PCR reads in MiXCR, one entry per CDR3 protein. The table records over 25,000 distinct CDR3 sequences, 10% of them present only once. Different KT2-to-PBMC ratios were created with a constant PBMC count. Sequenced material: PBMCs spiked with cells of the T cell clone KT2. This clonotype originated in a human donor.

CDR3 region: CSARMGAEYF. The DNA for the CDR3 is TGCAGCGCCCGAATGGGCGCGGAGTACTTC. The chain is built from TRBV29-1 and TRBJ2-5; no definite D call. CDR3 size: 10 residues. Trimming cost V 7 bases and J 12 bases, with 15 bases left between them. In germline, CDR1 is SQVTM, CDR2 ANQGSEA. Variable domain in full (rest from reference TRBV29-1 and TRBJ2-5): SAVISQKPSRDICQRGTSLTIQCQVDSQVTMMFWYRQQPGQSLTLIATANQGSEATYESGFVIDKFPISRPNLTFSTLTVSNMSPEDSSIYLCSARMGAEYFGPGTRLLVL.